Listed below are T cell receptor beta chains from one sample, sequenced in a study of identifying expanded T cells in peripheral blood. Repertoires were generated with immunoSEQ multiplex PCR, while TCRdb's copy carries only in-frame clones and drops some. This sample has about 110,000 clones, with 88% found just once. Material: blood. The receptors here all came from a person aged 18 to 70 in good health. The CDR3 runs from the conserved cysteine through the conserved F or W. Fields, in order: D gene, V gene, J gene, clone size, CDR3 DNA, CDR3 protein. The D gene is left open where the match is weak. Not every row has a clone size; where given, it reads once, few, many or a size class.

TRBD2,TRBV5-1,TRBJ2-1,NA,TGCGCCAGCAGCTTGGCATCTAGCGGGAGATATGAGCAGTTCTTC,CASSLASSGRYEQFF
NA,TRBV20-1,TRBJ2-1,NA,TGCAGTGCTCCGACTATGACTGAGCAGTTCTTC,CSAPTMTEQFF
NA,TRBV5-6,TRBJ2-5,NA,TGTGCCAGCAGCAGAGGGCCGGCGGGTCGAGAGACCCAGTACTTC,CASSRGPAGRETQYF
NA,TRBV27,TRBJ1-1,NA,TGTGCCACCAAGGCCAGACCACCCAACGCTGAAGCTTTCTTT,CATKARPPNAEAFF
TRBD1,TRBV29-1,TRBJ2-5,NA,TGCAGCGTTGAGCCCGGGACAGGGGAAGAGACCCAGTACTTC,CSVEPGTGEETQYF
NA,TRBV7-8,TRBJ1-2,NA,TGTGCCAGCAGCCCAACACGGCCCTATGGCTACACCTTC,CASSPTRPYGYTF
TRBD1,TRBV11-2,TRBJ1-2,NA,TGTGCCAGCAGCTTACCAACAGGGGGCCCCGCTAACTATGGCTACACCTTC,CASSLPTGGPANYGYTF
TRBD1,TRBV5-1,TRBJ2-7,NA,TGCGCCAGCAGCACCGGACAGGGGGCTTCTGACGAGCAGTACTTC,CASSTGQGASDEQYF
TRBD2,TRBV7-3,TRBJ2-1,NA,TGTGCCAGCAGCTTCCATGGAGGACTAGCGGGAGGGGGCAACTCCTACAATGAGCAGTTCTTC,CASSFHGGLAGGGNSYNEQFF
TRBD1,TRBV7-9,TRBJ1-1,few,TGTGCCAGCAGCGATGGACAGGGATACACTGAAGCTTTCTTT,CASSDGQGYTEAFF
TRBD2,TRBV7-6,TRBJ2-3,NA,TGTGCCAGCAGCGCCGCACTAGCGGGAGGCACAGATACGCAGTATTTT,CASSAALAGGTDTQYF
TRBD2,TRBV5-5,TRBJ2-7,NA,TGTGCCAGCAGCGTTCTAGCGGGGGGCTACGAGCAGTACTTC,CASSVLAGGYEQYF
TRBD1,TRBV28,TRBJ1-1,few,TGTGCCAGCAGTGAAGGTGGGACAGGGTCAAGGACTGAAGCTTTCTTT,CASSEGGTGSRTEAFF
NA,TRBV4-3,TRBJ2-1,NA,TGCGCCAGCAGCCAGGACAGCGACCTTCGGTACAATGAGCAGTTCTTC,CASSQDSDLRYNEQFF
TRBD2,TRBV5-1,TRBJ2-1,NA,TGCGCCAGCAGCTTGGGAGCGGGGGGGCGAGACGAGCAGTTCTTC,CASSLGAGGRDEQFF
TRBD2,TRBV9,TRBJ2-3,NA,TGTGCCAGCAGCACGCTAGCGGGAGGGGGGGCAGATACGCAGTATTTT,CASSTLAGGGADTQYF
TRBD1,TRBV6-1,TRBJ2-7,NA,TGTGCCAGCAGTGGGAGACAGGGGTTCTACGAGCAGTACTTC,CASSGRQGFYEQYF
NA,TRBV6-5,TRBJ2-3,NA,TGTGCCAGCAGTTCACGCGGTGAAGATACGCAGTATTTT,CASSSRGEDTQYF
NA,TRBV5-1,TRBJ2-7,NA,TGCGCCAGCAGCGCCGGGACGGTGGACGAGCAGTACTTC,CASSAGTVDEQYF
TRBD1,TRBV5-1,TRBJ1-2,NA,TGCGCCAGCAGCGAAAGCAGGACAGGTTCCTATGGCTACACCTTC,CASSESRTGSYGYTF
NA,TRBV2,TRBJ1-1,NA,TGTGCCAGCAGTGAAGACAGGAACACTGAAGCTTTCTTT,CASSEDRNTEAFF
TRBD1,TRBV18,TRBJ1-2,once,TGTGCCAGCTCCCCCGGGACAGGGCCCAACTATGGCTACACCTTC,CASSPGTGPNYGYTF
TRBD2,TRBV6-5,TRBJ2-1,NA,TGTGCCAGCAGACCGGGACTAGCGGGAGTCAATGAGCAGTTCTTC,CASRPGLAGVNEQFF
TRBD1,TRBV5-6,TRBJ1-2,NA,TGTGCCAGCAGCTTAACCGGGACAGGAGATGGCTACACCTTC,CASSLTGTGDGYTF
TRBD2,TRBV7-3,TRBJ2-1,NA,TGTGCCAGCAGCGCGAGCGGGATCGGGAATGAGCAGTTCTTC,CASSASGIGNEQFF
NA,TRBV5-8,TRBJ1-2,once,TGTGCCAGCAGCTCCGACACTGGTATGGGCTACACCTTC,CASSSDTGMGYTF
NA,TRBV2,TRBJ1-6,NA,TGTGCCAGCTCGGTCTTCCCCAATTCACCCCTCCACTTT,CASSVFPNSPLHF
NA,TRBV7-9,TRBJ2-7,NA,TGTGCCAGCAGCCCCCGAGTTGTGCACGAGCAGTACTTC,CASSPRVVHEQYF
NA,TRBV5-4,TRBJ2-3,NA,TGTGCCAGCAGCTTGGCAGGGGTCGATACGCAGTATTTT,CASSLAGVDTQYF
NA,TRBV7-9,TRBJ2-2,once,TGTGCCAGCAGCCTCGGTGGTTCCGGGGACACCGGGGAGCTGTTTTTT,CASSLGGSGDTGELFF
NA,TRBV4-1,TRBJ2-7,NA,TGCGCCAGCAGCCGCCACCAGCAGGGTTACGAGCAGTACTTC,CASSRHQQGYEQYF
TRBD1,TRBV9,TRBJ2-6,many,TGTGCCAGCAGCGCAAAGGACAGGCAAGCATCTGGGGCCAACGTCCTGACTTTC,CASSAKDRQASGANVLTF
NA,TRBV6-5,TRBJ2-3,NA,TGTGCCAGCAGTTACTACATCACAGATACGCAGTATTTT,CASSYYITDTQYF
NA,TRBV2,TRBJ1-2,NA,TGTGCCAGCAGTGCAGGGGCGCCTAACTATGGCTACACCTTC,CASSAGAPNYGYTF
NA,TRBV30,TRBJ1-6,NA,TGTGCCTGGAGTGGGGGGTCGGGTTCACCCCTCCACTTT,CAWSGGSGSPLHF
NA,TRBV10-3,TRBJ1-4,NA,TGTGCCATCAGTGGAACCGGCCGTGATGAAAAACTGTTTTTT,CAISGTGRDEKLFF
NA,TRBV6-1,TRBJ1-2,NA,TGTGCCAGTCGGGGACCGTCGAGGTATGGCTACACCTTC,CASRGPSRYGYTF
TRBD1,TRBV18,TRBJ2-7,NA,TGTGCCAGCTCACGGGGACAGGGGCTAAACTACGAGCAGTACTTC,CASSRGQGLNYEQYF
NA,TRBV27,TRBJ1-1,once,TGTGCCAGCACCCCTTCCGGGGCTAGCACTGAAGCTTTCTTT,CASTPSGASTEAFF
NA,TRBV6-5,TRBJ2-5,NA,TGTGCCAGCAGTTACTCGGAGGGGGCCGGAGAGACCCAGTACTTC,CASSYSEGAGETQYF
TRBD1,TRBV6-1,TRBJ2-7,NA,TGTGCCAGCAGTCTAGAGGACAGGGGGTTTGACGAGCAGTACTTC,CASSLEDRGFDEQYF
TRBD2,TRBV6-5,TRBJ2-7,NA,TGTGCCAGCAGCCGGACTAGCGGGAGTTACGAGCAGTACTTC,CASSRTSGSYEQYF
NA,TRBV11-2,TRBJ1-6,NA,TGTGCCAGCAGCTTAAGTCATCTTTCACCCCTCCACTTT,CASSLSHLSPLHF
NA,TRBV9,TRBJ2-6,NA,TGTGCCAGCAGCGTAGTATGGGCTGGGGCCAACGTCCTGACTTTC,CASSVVWAGANVLTF
NA,TRBV18,TRBJ1-2,NA,TGTGCCAGCTCAGGCGGAGCTAACTATGGCTACACCTTC,CASSGGANYGYTF
TRBD2,TRBV7-2,TRBJ2-3,once,TGTGCCAGCAGCTTAGTGAGTTCTAGCGGGGGGGCCGTCACAGATACGCAGTATTTT,CASSLVSSSGGAVTDTQYF
NA,TRBV30,TRBJ1-5,NA,TGTGCCGCGGGCATAAGGGGTAGCAATCAGCCCCAGCATTTT,CAAGIRGSNQPQHF
NA,TRBV5-1,TRBJ2-3,NA,TGCGCCAGCAGCTTGGAGGGCAGGGCCTCCTTGGGCACAGATACGCAGTATTTT,CASSLEGRASLGTDTQYF
NA,TRBV18,TRBJ2-7,NA,TGTGCCAGCTCACTCCCAGTGGAACCCTACGAGCAGTACTTC,CASSLPVEPYEQYF
NA,TRBV11-3,TRBJ2-7,NA,TGTGCCAGCAGCTTAAGGGGTCAGGGGCCACCCTCCCTCTCCTACGAGCAGTACTTC,CASSLRGQGPPSLSYEQYF
TRBD1,TRBV27,TRBJ2-7,NA,TGTGCCAGCAGTTCGGACCCGACAGGGGAGCAGTACTTC,CASSSDPTGEQYF
NA,TRBV6-5,TRBJ1-1,NA,TGTGCCAGCCGCAGAGGGGGTTGGGCTTTCTTT,CASRRGGWAFF
NA,TRBV19,TRBJ1-4,NA,TGTGCCAGTAAGTGGCAGGGGAATGAAAAACTGTTTTTT,CASKWQGNEKLFF